The clone carrying this TCR beta chain was detected a few times. This sample stems from a study of regulatory T cells in long-lasting Graves disease. The germline V and J ends were trimmed by 10 bases and 2 bases, with 23 bases remaining between them. The CDR3 loop spans 16 amino acids. Per germline, CDR1 LNHDA and CDR2 SQIVND (reference sequence). Through Arm-PCR of CDR3 regions and iRepertoire HTBI primers, TCR beta libraries were built. TCRdb processed the multiplex PCR reads anew with MiXCR; each CDR3 protein has one entry. The sample has some 400,000 distinct CDR3 sequences; about 15% are singletons. Time point denoted: newly diagnosed GD, antithyroid drugs for less than 3 months. Preparation of the TCR library used RNA extracted from PBMCs. American Thyroid Association guidelines served as the basis for diagnosing Graves' disease. Peripheral blood, 7 to 9.5 milliliters per patient, was collected in EDTA tubes.

The sample was also linked to a second study, of T cells in Graves' hyperthyroidism and ophthalmopathy. As that report states: For Graves' hyperthyroidism to be stable, ophthalmopathy could not progress within 18 months. The model's output predicted ophthalmopathy at a median of around 6.9 months prior to onset.

The sample here was peripheral blood mononuclear cells (PBMCs), taken at new diagnosis, from a patient treated with antithyroid drugs. This receptor was taken from a woman aged 25 to 39 with Graves disease. V and J are TRBV19 and TRBJ1-1, with D unclear. CDR3 loop: CATSPPGLGLNTEAFF. The CDR3 nucleotides read TGTGCCACCTCACCTCCAGGACTGGGTTTAAACACTGAAGCTTTCTTT.